This entry lists 30 T cell receptor beta chains sequenced from one sample in a study of shared clonotypes between healthy human individuals. Profiling relied on immunoSEQ multiplex PCR, and the TCRdb table lists in-frame clones only, not all of them. Counted here are about 380,000 clones, about 96% occurring once; the ten biggest clones make up around 0.29%. Input material: memory CD8+ T cells sorted from blood. Subset in this sample: CD45RO+ cells pooled with CCR7-negative TemRA cells. These receptors were obtained from a man aged 30 to 39 in good health.

The chain couples TRBV6-1 to TRBJ2-2, with unresolved D. V was cut by 6 bases and J by 4 bases, with 3 bases left in between. Germline values: CDR1 MNHNS, CDR2 SASEGT. The CDR3 length is 11 residues. The CDR3 DNA is TGTGCCAGCAGGGGCACCGGGGAGCTGTTTTTT. Translating gives CASRGTGELFF.

The chain recombines TRBV6-5 with TRBJ2-7; 7 positions agree with TRBD1. The CDR3 consists of 15 residues. The ends lost 0 bases at V and 3 bases at J; junction bases unmatched: 5. The germline V gene has CDR1 MNHEY and CDR2 SVGAGI. The DNA of the CDR3 is TGTGCCAGCAGTTACTCCGGGACAGTGGTCTACGAGCAGTACTTC. Its translation is CASSYSGTVVYEQYF.

Regarding this clone: Other DNA variants within this sample encode the same CDR3. V gene TRBV7-3 combines with J gene TRBJ2-1; 14 bases fit TRBD2. The CDR3 extends over 16 amino acids. The V gene's germline CDR1 is SGHTA and CDR2 FQGTGA. Trimming removed 3 bases from V and 2 bases from J; junction bases left unmatched: 0. The CDR3 nucleotides are TGTGCCAGCAGCTTGACTAGCGGGAGGGCCTACAATGAGCAGTTCTTC. Translation gives CASSLTSGRAYNEQFF. Full variable domain (remainder filled in from reference TRBV7-3 and TRBJ2-1): GAGVSQTPSNKVTEKGKYVELRCDPISGHTALYWYRQSLGQGPEFLIYFQGTGAADDSGLPNDRFFAVRPEGSVSTLKIQRTERGDSAVYLCASSLTSGRAYNEQFFGPGTRLTVL.

The J gene is TRBJ1-2, the V gene TRBV5-1; D unresolved. The CDR3 runs 13 residues. V was clipped by 3 bases and J by 4 bases, with 10 bases between them. The V gene's germline CDR1 is SGHRS and CDR2 YFSETQ. The CDR3 loop is CASSSPGTYGYTF. The CDR3 nucleotides are TGCGCCAGCAGCTCACCAGGCACCTATGGCTACACCTTC. Full variable domain (rest looked up from reference TRBV5-1 and TRBJ1-2): KAGVTQTPRYLIKTRGQQVTLSCSPISGHRSVSWYQQTPGQGLQFLFEYFSETQRNKGNFPGRFSGRQFSNSRSEMNVSTLELGDSALYLCASSSPGTYGYTFGSGTRLTVV.

V gene TRBV30 combines with J gene TRBJ1-2, with TRBD1 matching 10 bases. Germline V gene sequence: CDR1 GTSNPN, CDR2 SVGIG (reference sequence). J was trimmed by 6 bases and V by 0 bases; bases with no gene match: 7. CDR3 length: 15 residues. This CDR3 is CAWSVTGTGVHGYTF. CDR3 DNA sequence: TGTGCCTGGAGTGTCACCGGGACAGGGGTCCATGGCTACACCTTC.

The gene calls are TRBV6-5 and TRBJ2-3; D is ambiguous. The CDR3 totals 16 residues. V was cut by 0 bases and J by 1 base, with 11 bases left in between. Looked up from germline, CDR1 is MNHEY and CDR2 is SVGAGI. CDR3 sequence: CASSYSTPRGTDTQYF. The CDR3 nucleotides are TGTGCCAGCAGTTACTCCACCCCAAGGGGCACAGATACGCAGTATTTT.

The chain recombines TRBV14 with TRBJ2-7; D is unresolved. V lost 0 bases to trimming and J lost 5 bases, with 26 bases between them. This CDR3 is 19 amino acids long. Germline CDR1 reads SGHDN; CDR2 reads FVKESK. In DNA form, the CDR3 reads TGTGCCAGCAGCCAAGAAGCGTCAGCCAGCGCAAGAGATCTCAACGAGCAGTACTTC. It is translated as CASSQEASASARDLNEQYF.

The genes are TRBV29-1 and TRBJ2-1; 11 nucleotides align to TRBD2. There are 13 residues in the CDR3. CDR1 and CDR2 from the germline V gene are SQVTM and ANQGSEA. The trim removed 4 bases at V and 15 bases at J, leaving 11 bases unmatched. CDR3 amino acids: CSVARLAGGLTFF. CDR3 nucleotide sequence: TGCAGCGTTGCCCGCTTAGCGGGAGGGTTAACGTTCTTC.

This rearrangement joins TRBV19 to TRBJ2-1; TRBD2 agrees at 13 bases. This CDR3 is built from 13 residues. The junction had 0 bases not matched to a gene; V was cut back by 8 bases and J by 5 bases. The germline V gene has CDR1 LNHDA and CDR2 SQIVND (reference sequence). CDR3 in DNA: TGTGCCAGTGGGACTAGCGGGAACAATGAGCAGTTCTTC. Residues: CASGTSGNNEQFF.

The gene calls are TRBV7-9 and TRBJ1-3; D is unclear. CDR3 length: 12 amino acids. Germline CDR1 is SEHNR and CDR2 is FQNEAQ (reference sequence). Trimming stripped 3 bases from V and 5 bases from J, with 5 bases between. In nucleotides, the CDR3 is TGTGCCAGCAGCTTCCCGCGAAACACCATATATTTT. Protein: CASSFPRNTIYF.

V and J are TRBV13 and TRBJ2-1, with unresolved D. This CDR3 is 12 amino acids long. Germline CDR1 PRHDT, CDR2 FYEKMQ (reference sequence). V dropped 2 bases and J dropped 7 bases, with 6 bases sitting between them. The CDR3 sequence: CASSLYPNEQFF. The CDR3 coding sequence is TGTGCCAGCAGCTTATACCCAAATGAGCAGTTCTTC. Combining the CDR3 with reference TRBV13 and TRBJ2-1 gives the whole variable domain AAGVIQSPRHLIKEKRETATLKCYPIPRHDTVYWYQQGPGQDPQFLISFYEKMQSDKGSIPDRFSAQQFSDYHSELNMSSLELGDSALYFCASSLYPNEQFFGPGTRLTVL.

The chain carries TRBV9 and TRBJ2-2; possible D gene TRBD2, 6 bases. The CDR3 loop spans 13 amino acids. Germline V gene data show CDR1 as SGDLS and CDR2 as YYNGEE. The V gene lost 0 bases and the J gene lost 7 bases, with 7 bases spanning the gap. CDR3 protein: CASSVAGVGELFF. CDR3 nucleotide sequence: TGTGCCAGCAGCGTAGCGGGGGTCGGGGAGCTGTTTTTT. The full variable domain, its missing parts supplied by reference TRBV9 and TRBJ2-2, is DSGVTQTPKHLITATGQRVTLRCSPRSGDLSVYWYQQSLDQGLQFLIQYYNGEERAKGNILERFSAQQFPDLHSELNLSSLELGDSALYFCASSVAGVGELFFGEGSRLTVL.

In its sample, this clone was seen once. The chain recombines TRBV5-1 with TRBJ2-3; the match to TRBD2 covers 7 bases. Germline CDR1 reads SGHRS; CDR2 reads YFSETQ. V trimming: 0 bases; J trimming: 2 bases; junction bases outside the gene matches: 6. This CDR3 contains 16 residues. CDR3 residues: CASSLAPGGDTDTQYF. The CDR3, as DNA: TGCGCCAGCAGCTTGGCCCCGGGAGGAGACACAGATACGCAGTATTTT.

In this sample, this clone turned up once. The chain combines TRBV7-9 with TRBJ2-7; TRBD1 matches 9 bases. CDR3 length: 16 residues. Per the germline V gene, CDR1 is SEHNR and CDR2 is FQNEAQ (reference sequence). V trimming: 6 bases; J trimming: 5 bases; junction bases outside the gene matches: 14. CDR3 protein: CASRKSPGQGYNEQYF. DNA for the CDR3: TGTGCCAGCAGAAAATCACCGGGACAGGGTTACAACGAGCAGTACTTC. Supplemented by reference TRBV7-9 and TRBJ2-7, the full variable domain reads DTGVSQNPRHKITKRGQNVTFRCDPISEHNRLYWYRQTLGQGPEFLTYFQNEAQLEKSRLLSDRFSAERPKGSFSTLEIQRTEQGDSAMYLCASRKSPGQGYNEQYFGPGTRLTVT.

The chain uses TRBV25-1 and TRBJ1-6; D is unresolved. Trimming shortened V by 6 bases and J by 1 base, and 10 bases separated the two germline ends. The CDR3 has 15 amino acids. The germline V gene has CDR1 MGHDK and CDR2 SYGVNS. The DNA for the CDR3 is TGTGCCAGCAGCTCCGGGAGGTCCTATAATTCACCCCTCCACTTT. It specifies CASSSGRSYNSPLHF.

The chain is built from TRBV7-2 and TRBJ2-1, with D unclear. Germline-derived CDR1 and CDR2 are SGHTA and FQGNSA. The CDR3 totals 12 residues. The germline V and J ends were trimmed by 5 bases and 12 bases, with 14 bases remaining between them. In nucleotides, the CDR3 is TGTGCCAGCAGCGAACCCACGACAAGGCAGTTCTTC. This translates into CASSEPTTRQFF.

V is TRBV10-3 and J is TRBJ1-1; D might be TRBD1 (5 bases). Germline CDR1 reads ENHRY; CDR2 reads SYGVKD. CDR3 length: 14 residues. Trimming removed 3 bases at V and 1 base at J, with 9 bases between. Here the CDR3 reads CAISDGRGNTEAFF. The CDR3 bases are TGTGCCATCAGTGATGGGAGGGGGAACACTGAAGCTTTCTTT.

The rearrangement joins TRBV27 to TRBJ2-2; the D call may be TRBD1 or TRBD2 (5 bases each). Germline values: CDR1 MNHEY, CDR2 SMNVEV (reference sequence). V lost 2 bases, J lost 7 bases, and 5 bases lay in between. This CDR3 is built from 12 residues. CDR3 nucleotide sequence: TGTGCCAGCAGTTTAGGGGGCGGGGAGCTGTTTTTT. This gives the protein CASSLGGGELFF.

This clone has a single count. The V call is TRBV28, the J call TRBJ2-1; D is ambiguous. The CDR3 covers 15 residues. Germline loops: CDR1 MDHEN, CDR2 SYDVKM. The ends were cut back, 7 bases at V and 4 bases at J, with 17 bases in the middle. For the CDR3, the DNA is TGTGCCAGCAACTGGCCAGGAAGCGTTTACAATGAGCAGTTCTTC. It codes for CASNWPGSVYNEQFF.

Concerning this clone: A junction boundary mismatches the germline segment, possibly from a read error. This CDR3 is also generated by other DNA sequences in the sample. The rearrangement joins TRBV6-5 to TRBJ2-7; 13 bases are a match to TRBD2. Germline CDR1 MNHEY, CDR2 SVGAGI. The CDR3 is 16 amino acids. DNA of the CDR3: TGCGCCAGCAGTTACTCCGCCGGGACTAGCGGGGTCGAGCAGTACTTC. Translating it yields CASSYSAGTSGVEQYF.

This sequence joins TRBV5-1 and TRBJ2-1; the D is unclear. CDR3 size: 17 residues. V was pared by 0 bases and J by 5 bases, with 18 bases between. Germline CDR1 and CDR2: SGHRS and YFSETQ. CDR3 sequence (DNA): TGCGCCAGCAGCTTGGTGTCCCGCACCCGCTCTAACAATGAGCAGTTCTTC. Translation: CASSLVSRTRSNNEQFF.

V and J are TRBV10-2 and TRBJ2-3, with 14 nucleotides matching TRBD2. The CDR3 is made up of 16 amino acids. Germline CDR1 is WSHSY and CDR2 is SAAADI. Germline trimming cut 10 bases from V and 1 base from J; bases unmatched to any gene: 7. The CDR3 loop reads CATRLAGGSGTDTQYF. DNA of the CDR3: TGCGCCACCCGACTAGCGGGAGGGTCGGGCACAGATACGCAGTATTTT.

V is TRBV10-2 and J is TRBJ1-1, with a possible D match to TRBD1 (6 bases). V lost 4 bases to trimming and J lost 1 base, with 7 bases between them. The CDR3 totals 13 residues. Germline V CDR1 and CDR2: WSHSY, SAAADI. CDR3 loop: CASSATGNTEAFF. The CDR3 coding sequence is TGCGCCAGCAGTGCGACAGGGAACACTGAAGCTTTCTTT.

This sequence joins TRBV7-9 and TRBJ1-4, with a weak D call TRBD1 (6 bases). The CDR3 contains 14 residues. Trimming stripped 1 base from V and 8 bases from J, with 11 bases between. Germline assignment: CDR1 SEHNR and CDR2 FQNEAQ (reference sequence). The CDR3 region is CASSLVGGGEKLFF. Written as DNA, the CDR3 is TGTGCCAGCAGCTTAGTCGGGGGCGGCGAAAAACTGTTTTTT.

A note on this clone: The sample contains more than one DNA sequence encoding this CDR3. The chain uses TRBV19 and TRBJ2-3; 12 nucleotides agree with TRBD2. Germline assignment: CDR1 LNHDA and CDR2 SQIVND (reference sequence). The CDR3 length is 15 residues. J was trimmed by 4 bases and V by 1 base; bases with no gene match: 0. The CDR3 region is CASSIGLAGADTQYF. The CDR3 coding sequence is TGTGCCAGTAGTATAGGACTAGCGGGAGCAGATACGCAGTATTTT.

The chain joins TRBV4-1 to TRBJ1-1; 8 positions match TRBD1. There are 14 residues in the CDR3. The junction had 5 bases not matched to a gene; V was cut back by 0 bases and J by 8 bases. CDR1 is MGHRA and CDR2 is YSYEKL in the germline V gene. The CDR3 region has the DNA TGCGCCAGCAGCCAAGATCAGGGGGCAGTCGAAGCTTTCTTT. Protein product: CASSQDQGAVEAFF.

This rearrangement joins TRBV25-1 to TRBJ1-5; 7 nucleotides agree with TRBD1. This CDR3 is built from 15 residues. The germline V gene encodes CDR1 MGHDK and CDR2 SYGVNS. J lost 6 bases, V lost 6 bases, and 11 bases had no gene match. CDR3 residues: CASSPATGYGQPQHF. The CDR3 bases are TGTGCCAGCAGCCCTGCGACAGGGTATGGTCAGCCCCAGCATTTT. The whole variable domain, filled in from reference TRBV25-1 and TRBJ1-5, reads EADIYQTPRYLVIGTGKKITLECSQTMGHDKMYWYQQDPGMELHLIHYSYGVNSTEKGDLSSESTVSRIRTEHFPLTLESARPSHTSQYLCASSPATGYGQPQHFGDGTRLSIL.

The rearrangement links TRBV7-2 to TRBJ2-7; TRBD2 aligns across 12 bases. After removal of 5 bases from V and 7 bases from J, the junction contained 6 bases not matched to a gene. CDR3 length: 14 residues. Germline V gene data show CDR1 as SGHTA and CDR2 as FQGNSA. In DNA, the CDR3 is TGTGCCAGCAGCCCCCGACTAGCGGGAGATGAGCAGTACTTC. Its translation: CASSPRLAGDEQYF.

J is TRBJ2-4 and V is TRBV28; D is uncertain. Germline CDR1 and CDR2: MDHEN and SYDVKM. V shed 6 bases and J shed 0 bases, with 12 bases lying between them. The CDR3 consists of 15 residues. CDR3 sequence: CASSMIQLAKNIQYF. DNA for the CDR3: TGTGCCAGCAGCATGATACAGCTAGCCAAAAACATTCAGTACTTC.

This rearrangement joins TRBV19 to TRBJ1-5; weak D call: TRBD1 (6 bases). V gave up 8 bases and J gave up 2 bases, with 16 bases separating them. CDR1 LNHDA and CDR2 SQIVND come from the germline V gene (reference sequence). CDR3 length: 15 amino acids. The CDR3 DNA is TGTGCCAGTCGAAACAGGGTTTGGCGCAATCAGCCCCAGCATTTT. Its translation: CASRNRVWRNQPQHF. The whole variable domain, filled in from reference TRBV19 and TRBJ1-5, reads DGGITQSPKYLFRKEGQNVTLSCEQNLNHDAMYWYRQDPGQGLRLIYYSQIVNDFQKGDIAEGYSVSREKKESFPLTVTSAQKNPTAFYLCASRNRVWRNQPQHFGDGTRLSIL.